Listed below are T cell receptor beta chains from one sample, sequenced in a study of control samples from healthy donors and cancer patients. Using immunoSEQ multiplex PCR, the repertoire was profiled, and TCRdb retains in-frame clones only, with some absent. The table records roughly 180,000 clones, 75% to 95% of them present only once. The sample taken for sequencing was blood. The origin of the receptors is a woman in her forties in good health. Both conserved end residues are part of each CDR3. Fields, in order: V gene, D gene, CDR3 protein. D genes are given only for firm matches.

>TRBV18|.
CASSPPAGKAFF
>TRBV6-2/TRBV6-3|.
CASSSFRDSPNYGYTF
>TRBV19|.
CASSPQGETQYF
>TRBV28|.
CASRPGGYGYTF
>TRBV27|TRBD2
CASSFSGGSADTQYF
>TRBV4-1|TRBD2
CASSQGAGAGGLYEQYF
>TRBV6-5|.
CASSPRNNEQFF
>TRBV6-5|.
CASSYTDSYEQYF
>TRBV9|.
CASSPGTAIYGYTF
>TRBV7-2|.
CASSLTGYNEQFF
>TRBV10-3|TRBD2
CAVGSGLDNEQFF
>TRBV7-9|TRBD2
CASNPGGRVGTDTQYF
>TRBV5-1|.
CASSLASTYGYTF
>TRBV25-1|.
CASSVEFYGYTF
>TRBV5-1|.
CASSLSSANEQFF
>TRBV11-2|.
CASSSYYREDGYTF
>TRBV19|.
CASSTSGTVNTEAFF
>TRBV5-6|.
CASSSAGGGNTIYF
>TRBV27|.
CATLSPGDKGYGYTF
>TRBV2|.
CASSEAGQAAYGYTF
>TRBV6-1|TRBD1
CASSGRDRGLWGNQPQHF